This T cell receptor (beta chain) was recovered during a study of tumor-infiltrating lymphocytes in primary liver carcinoma (TCRdb year 2017). Turning to the overall study: Hepatocellular carcinoma (four) or combined HCC and intrahepatic cholangiocarcinoma (one) was present in the five patients, who were three men and two women aged 30 to 69 years. The five patients had tumors of stage T1-T3 N0M0, with maximum diameters ranging from roughly 4.2 to 11 cm. Each sample produced about 3.5 to 7.5 million productive TCRbeta reads, and read depth showed no significant difference between tissue types. The study combined TCRbeta repertoire sequencing, expression microarrays and whole-exome sequencing across five regions of each liver tumor, with adjacent normal tissue and blood. TCRbeta repertoire sequencing covered 35 specimens from 5 patients: some 25 tumor regions, 5 adjacent noncancerous liver tissues and 5 peripheral blood samples. The roughly 25 tumor region samples were profiled with Agilent mRNA microarrays so that TCRbeta repertoire diversity could be related to the local molecular phenotype. Reproducibility between technical replicate repertoires was high, with correlation coefficients above 0.98 and mean shared-clone rates roughly 0.86. On the study overall, not on this receptor specifically: A significantly larger repertoire fraction was made up by the top 250 clones in tumors than in blood (p = 0.039). Only roughly 7-24% of top clones appeared in all five regions of a tumor, which suggests that tumor-infiltrating T cells are spatially heterogeneous. Repertoire overlap was higher between tumor regions (mean around 35%) than tumor-adjacent (approximately 17%) or tumor-blood (about 14%) pairs, consistent with antigen-driven expansion. Because only the TCR beta chain was sequenced and unpaired alpha chains were not captured, true repertoire diversity is likely underestimated. Only a few patients were included in the study, and the authors note that the findings should be validated in a larger study. Comparison of CD4+ and CD8+ T cell repertoires was precluded by the use of bulk unsorted samples.

Total RNA and DNA were co-extracted from 20-30 mg of bulk tissue with the AllPrep DNA/RNA mini kit, without cell sorting. Surgical resection was performed in China between 2015 and early 2016 on about five patients with histopathologically diagnosed primary liver carcinoma. Patients had chronic HBV infection and were treatment-naive at sampling. Each tumor was sampled at five spatially separated regions: the superior, inferior, left-lateral and right-lateral poles and the tumor centre. More than 85% viable tumor cells were found by histology in every tumor sample. Each fresh piece of tumor and adjacent tissue was cut in two, with one half stored in RNAlater at -80 degrees C and the other half sent for histology. TCRbeta-specific cDNA was reverse-transcribed from 500 ng total RNA using a constant-region primer and ProtoScript II reverse transcriptase. Three nested multiplex PCR rounds, following a slightly modified ARM-PCR procedure, were used to build the TCRbeta libraries. Multiplex TRBV1-TRBV30 forward primers and a Cbeta reverse primer were used in the first two PCR rounds, each of which was run for about 10 cycles. A final 25-cycle PCR with Deep VentR polymerase added sample barcodes and Illumina adapters. Before sequencing, amplicons between 200 and 500 bp were purified from gel using a QIAquick gel extraction kit. An Illumina HiSeq 2500 was used to sequence the TCRbeta amplicons with 250-bp paired-end reads. Regarding the original processing steps: To recover full CDR3 sequences, reads were quality-trimmed using Trimmomatic v0.33 and paired reads were then merged using FLASH v1.2.11. V, D and J germline segments were assigned to the rearranged TCRbeta sequences using MiGEC v1.2.1b. Clonotype statistics and Shannon-Wiener diversity indices were calculated with VDJtools v1.0.0. Except for diversity analysis, only each sample's 250 most abundant clonotypes were used in subsequent analyses to reduce sampling bias. In TCRdb, the public reads were trimmed at Q25 with fastp and aligned with MiXCR, with productive beta chains retained. Every distinct CDR3 protein forms one entry, paired with its most common genes and DNA. For this entry, the V and J calls and clone size follow TCRdb and not the study's own pipeline. Within this sample are more than 45,000 distinct CDR3 sequences, with about 78% of them counted one time only. The biggest ten clones account for around 22% of the sample.

Regarding this clonotype: This receptor's antigen is unknown. No quality values exist for individual bases; no much larger clone is one base distant.

Trimming accounts for 4 bases at V and 5 bases at J, while the number of junction bases matched to no gene is 8. Including the terminal cysteine and phenylalanine, the CDR3 comprises 15 residues. Only the CDR3 region is kept as DNA, spanning 45 bases read in frame from base 1. CDR1 and CDR2 are drawn from the germline V gene: SQVTM, ANQGSEA. Sequencing input: liver tumor tissue from sampling region 5. Interpreted using the paper, the cell subset or site label stands for: tumor region T5, tumor centre. This sequence originates from a man between 40 and 49 years old with primary liver carcinoma and hepatitis B virus infection. The chain was built from TRBV29-1 and TRBJ2-1, with 10 middle bases fitting TRBD2. The DNA sequence is given as TGCAGCGTTGGAGAAGCGGGAGGGTTCCACAATGAGCAGTTCTTC. Its translation reads: CSVGEAGGFHNEQFF.